This TCR beta chain emerged from a study of T cells in Graves' hyperthyroidism and ophthalmopathy. Template material for amplifying TCR beta CDR3 regions consisted of RNA transcripts. Using the HTBI primer set, a first-round RT-PCR was run on the TCR CDR3. TCRdb analysed the multiplex PCR reads with MiXCR anew, one entry per CDR3 protein. The sample lists 300,000 to 400,000 distinct CDR3 sequences; around a sixth were seen once. This clonotype turned up a few times. V trimming: 2 bases; J trimming: 6 bases; junction bases outside the gene matches: 8. Germline V CDR1 and CDR2: SGDLS, YYNGEE. This CDR3 region has 15 residues.

The chain has TRBV9 and TRBJ1-3; TRBD1 aligns across 7 bases. This receptor was identified in a woman between 45 and 60 years old with Graves' hyperthyroidism. The specimen sequenced was blood. The CDR3 spells CASSVGQELSNTIYF. The CDR3, as DNA: TGTGCCAGCAGCGTTGGACAGGAACTTTCAAACACCATATATTTT.